The 10 T cell receptor beta chains in this list originate from one sample, sequenced in a study of CD8 T cells in ankylosing spondylitis (TCRdb year 2017). The library was produced with 5' RACE. Sequencing relied on an Illumina HiSeq 2500. In-frame beta chains were kept once TCRdb had trimmed the public reads at Q25 with fastp and called clones with MiXCR. CDR3 protein sequences are deduplicated, and each keeps its most common genes and DNA. The sample profile shows about 280,000 distinct CDR3 sequences; over 15% of them were found once. The ten largest clones represent roughly 8.3% of the sample. Material for sequencing was blood, either unsorted or a sorted T cell fraction (not recorded which). These receptors were obtained from a male donor with ankylosing spondylitis or in good health (not recorded which).

This clonotype was recorded a few times. V and J are TRBV12-3 or TRBV12-4 and TRBJ1-5, with a possible D match to TRBD1 (5 bases). The CDR3 extends over 14 amino acids. V lost 7 bases, J lost 7 bases, and 17 bases lay in between. CDR3 nucleotides: TGTGCCAGCACCCTGGGGGGAATCAAGCAGCCCCAGCATTTT. It codes for CASTLGGIKQPQHF.

This clonotype was observed a handful of times. The chain joins TRBV20-1 to TRBJ1-4; D unresolved. V lost 0 bases and J 8 bases, leaving 10 bases between the germline ends. The CDR3 spans 13 residues. CDR1 DFQATT and CDR2 SNEGSKA come from the germline V gene (reference sequence). CDR3 protein: CSAREGSQEKLFF. CDR3 DNA sequence: TGCAGTGCTAGAGAGGGCAGTCAGGAAAAACTGTTTTTT.

The chain uses TRBV29-1 and TRBJ1-1; D is possibly TRBD1 (6 bases). The V end lost 1 base, the J end lost 0 bases, and 12 bases lay between the germline ends. Per the germline V gene, CDR1 is SQVTM and CDR2 is ANQGSEA. The CDR3 is made up of 15 amino acids. The CDR3, as DNA: TGCAGCGTTGAAGGGGGGGGGGCAATGAACACTGAAGCTTTCTTT. Translating gives CSVEGGGAMNTEAFF. The whole variable domain, filled in from reference TRBV29-1 and TRBJ1-1, reads SAVISQKPSRDICQRGTSLTIQCQVDSQVTMMFWYRQQPGQSLTLIATANQGSEATYESGFVIDKFPISRPNLTFSTLTVSNMSPEDSSIYLCSVEGGGAMNTEAFFGQGTRLTVV.

This chain links TRBV12-3 or TRBV12-4 with TRBJ2-7, with TRBD1 matching 7 bases. This CDR3 has 14 amino acids. With 5 bases clipped from V and 3 bases from J, the junction kept 7 bases outside the gene matches. The CDR3 coding sequence is TGTGCCAGCAGTGTAGGGGGCCAGGGCTACGAGCAGTACGTC. Its translation is CASSVGGQGYEQYV.

A single count supports this clonotype. The junction differs from germline at one of its ends, possibly a read error. The CDR3 is CVSSSKGGTGAATEAFF. The CDR3 DNA sequence: TGCGTCAGCAGCTCAAAGGGGGGTACAGGGGCGGCCACTGAAGCTTTCTTT. The chain recombines TRBV5-1 with TRBJ1-1; 7 bases agree with TRBD1. The CDR3 has 17 residues. Germline V gene data show CDR1 as SGHRS and CDR2 as YFSETQ.

The chain joins TRBV3-1 to TRBJ2-1; TRBD2 might be the D (5 bases). V dropped 8 bases and J dropped 7 bases, with 9 bases sitting between them. Germline loops: CDR1 LGHDT, CDR2 YNNKEL (reference sequence). The CDR3 has 11 amino acids. The CDR3 is CASCGLNEQFF. CDR3 nucleotide sequence: TGTGCCAGCTGCGGGCTGAATGAGCAGTTCTTC.

In its sample, this clonotype was seen a few times. In DNA, the CDR3 is TGCGCCAGCAGCTTGGGGGTGAGGGACAATTCACCCCTCCACTTT. As protein: CASSLGVRDNSPLHF. This chain joins TRBV5-1 and TRBJ1-6; tentative D call: TRBD1 (5 bases). Per germline, CDR1 SGHRS and CDR2 YFSETQ. V was trimmed by 0 bases and J by 7 bases, leaving 11 bases between them. This CDR3 has 15 residues.

This clonotype occurred a few times. The chain uses TRBV12-3 or TRBV12-4 and TRBJ1-5, with a possible D match to TRBD1 (6 bases). The V end was cut by 0 bases, the J end by 7 bases, with 10 bases between. The CDR3 has 14 amino acids. The CDR3 nucleotides read TGTGCCAGCAGTTTAGCCAGGGGTAGACAGCCCCAGCATTTT. This encodes CASSLARGRQPQHF.

This clonotype was detected many times. This chain links TRBV3-1 with TRBJ1-1; 8 nucleotides agree with TRBD1. The germline V gene has CDR1 LGHDT and CDR2 YNNKEL (reference sequence). V lost 6 bases to trimming and J lost 3 bases; unmatched junction nucleotides: 3. The CDR3 length is 13 residues. CDR3 nucleotide sequence: TGTGCCAGCAGGCTGACAGGGGACACTGAAGCTTTCTTT. Encoded protein: CASRLTGDTEAFF.

CDR3 in amino acids: CATSSGGVHFNEQFF. The CDR3 DNA reads as TGTGCCACCAGTAGCGGGGGGGTTCACTTCAATGAGCAGTTCTTC. This rearrangement joins TRBV24-1 to TRBJ2-1; 10 bases are shared with TRBD2. V lost 6 bases, J lost 6 bases, and 7 bases stayed unmatched. Germline V lookup: CDR1 KGHDR, CDR2 SFDVKD. The CDR3 has 15 residues.